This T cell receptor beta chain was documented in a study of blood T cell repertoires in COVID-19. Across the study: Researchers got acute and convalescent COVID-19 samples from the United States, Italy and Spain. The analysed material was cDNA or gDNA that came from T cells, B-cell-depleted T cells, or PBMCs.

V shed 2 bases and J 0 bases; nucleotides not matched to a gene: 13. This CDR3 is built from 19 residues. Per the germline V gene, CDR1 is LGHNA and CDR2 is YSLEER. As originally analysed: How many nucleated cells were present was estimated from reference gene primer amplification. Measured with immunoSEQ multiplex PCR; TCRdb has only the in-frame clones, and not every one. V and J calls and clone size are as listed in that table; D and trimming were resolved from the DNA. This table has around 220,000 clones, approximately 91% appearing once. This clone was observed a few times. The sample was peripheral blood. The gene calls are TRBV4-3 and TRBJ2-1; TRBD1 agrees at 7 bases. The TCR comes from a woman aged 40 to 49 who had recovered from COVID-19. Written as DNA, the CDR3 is TGCGCCAGCAGCCAACAACAAACAGGGGCCCAAAGCTCCTACAATGAGCAGTTCTTC. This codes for CASSQQQTGAQSSYNEQFF.